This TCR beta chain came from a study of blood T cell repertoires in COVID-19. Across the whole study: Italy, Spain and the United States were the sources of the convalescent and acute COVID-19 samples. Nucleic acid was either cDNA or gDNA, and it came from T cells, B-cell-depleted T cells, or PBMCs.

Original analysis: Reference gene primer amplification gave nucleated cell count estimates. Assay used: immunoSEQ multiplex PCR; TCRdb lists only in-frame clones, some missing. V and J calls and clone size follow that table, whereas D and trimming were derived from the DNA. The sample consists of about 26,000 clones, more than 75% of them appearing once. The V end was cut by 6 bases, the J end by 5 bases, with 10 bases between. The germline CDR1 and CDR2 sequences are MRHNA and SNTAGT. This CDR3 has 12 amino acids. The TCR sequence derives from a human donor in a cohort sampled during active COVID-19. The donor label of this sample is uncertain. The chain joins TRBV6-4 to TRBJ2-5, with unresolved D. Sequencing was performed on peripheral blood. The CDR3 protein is CASSPDGETQYF. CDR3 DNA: TGTGCCAGCAGCCCAGACGGGGAGACCCAGTACTTC.